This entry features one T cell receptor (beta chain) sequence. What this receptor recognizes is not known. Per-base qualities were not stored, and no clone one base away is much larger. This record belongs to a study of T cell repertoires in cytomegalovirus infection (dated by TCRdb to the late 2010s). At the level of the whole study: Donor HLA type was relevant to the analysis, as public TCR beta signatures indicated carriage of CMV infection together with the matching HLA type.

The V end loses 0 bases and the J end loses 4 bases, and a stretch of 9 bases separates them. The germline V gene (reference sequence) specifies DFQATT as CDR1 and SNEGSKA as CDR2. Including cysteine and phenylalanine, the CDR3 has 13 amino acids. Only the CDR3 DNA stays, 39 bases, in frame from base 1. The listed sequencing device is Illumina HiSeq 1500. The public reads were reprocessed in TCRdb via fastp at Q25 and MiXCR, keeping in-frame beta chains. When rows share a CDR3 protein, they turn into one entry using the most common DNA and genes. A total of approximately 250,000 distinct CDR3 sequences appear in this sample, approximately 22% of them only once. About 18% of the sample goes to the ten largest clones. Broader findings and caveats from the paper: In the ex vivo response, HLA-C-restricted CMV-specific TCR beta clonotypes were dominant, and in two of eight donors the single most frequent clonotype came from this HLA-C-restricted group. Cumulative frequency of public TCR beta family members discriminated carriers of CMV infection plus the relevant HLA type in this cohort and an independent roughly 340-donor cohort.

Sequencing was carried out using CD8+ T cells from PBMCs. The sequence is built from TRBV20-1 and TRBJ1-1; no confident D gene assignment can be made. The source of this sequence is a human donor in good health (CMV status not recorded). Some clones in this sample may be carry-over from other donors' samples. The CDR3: CSARDRRGTEAFF. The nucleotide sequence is TGCAGTGCTAGAGATCGGCGAGGCACTGAAGCTTTCTTT.